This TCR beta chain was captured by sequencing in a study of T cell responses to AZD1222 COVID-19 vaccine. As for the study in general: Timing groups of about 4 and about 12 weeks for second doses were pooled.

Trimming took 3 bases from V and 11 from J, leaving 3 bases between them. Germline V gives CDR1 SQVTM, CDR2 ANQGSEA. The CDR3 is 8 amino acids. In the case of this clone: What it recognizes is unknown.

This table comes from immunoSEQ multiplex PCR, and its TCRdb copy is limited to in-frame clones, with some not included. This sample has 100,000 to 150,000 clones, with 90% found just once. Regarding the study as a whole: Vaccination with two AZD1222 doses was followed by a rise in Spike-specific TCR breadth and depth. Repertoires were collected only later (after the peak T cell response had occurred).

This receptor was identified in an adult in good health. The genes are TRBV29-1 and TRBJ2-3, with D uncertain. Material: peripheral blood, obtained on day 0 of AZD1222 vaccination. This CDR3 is CSVDGQYF. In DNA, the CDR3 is TGCAGCGTTGATGGGCAGTATTTT.